The next 21 T cell receptor beta chains were all read from a single sample in a study of regulatory T cells in long-lasting Graves disease. Both iRepertoire HTBI primers and Arm-PCR of CDR3 regions were used to build the TCR beta libraries. Each CDR3 protein is one row after TCRdb ran MiXCR on the multiplex PCR reads. The sample includes roughly 380,000 distinct CDR3 sequences, 16% seen only once; the top ten take 25% to 30%. This sample's time point: newly diagnosed GD, antithyroid drugs for less than 3 months. With RNA extracted from PBMCs as input, the TCR library was made. The data were also submitted as part of a second study, on T cells in Graves' hyperthyroidism and ophthalmopathy.

The sequencing used peripheral blood mononuclear cells (PBMCs), collected at new diagnosis, from a patient treated with antithyroid drugs. The receptor source for this set is a man aged 35 to 55 with Graves disease.

On this clonotype itself: At one of its ends the junction is not consistent with the germline gene, which may arise from a read error. The V gene is TRBV5-1, the J gene TRBJ2-7, with a tentative D call TRBD2 (7 bases). CDR3 length: 14 amino acids. Germline CDR1 SGHRS, CDR2 YFSETQ. In DNA, the CDR3 is TGTGCCAGCAGCTTAACAGGGAGGGGATACGAGCAGTACTTC. As protein: CASSLTGRGYEQYF.

Remarks on this clonotype: One end of the junction varies from germline; a read error may be responsible. The rearrangement links TRBV2 to TRBJ1-3; TRBD1 might be the D (5 bases). CDR1 is SNHLY, CDR2 FYNNEI, per germline. This CDR3 comprises 15 residues. The DNA for the CDR3 is TGTGCCAGCAGTGAAAATTCAGGGAGTGGAAACGCCATATATTTT. Protein product: CASSENSGSGNAIYF.

This clonotype was picked up many times. This sequence joins TRBV11-2 and TRBJ2-1, with D perhaps being TRBD1 or TRBD2 (5 bases each). The V end lost 0 bases, the J end lost 4 bases, and 13 bases lay between the germline ends. Germline V lookup: CDR1 SGHAT, CDR2 FQNNGV. This CDR3 spans 16 amino acids. CDR3 residues: CASSLERDPFYNEQFF. The CDR3 nucleotides read TGTGCCAGCAGCTTAGAACGGGACCCCTTTTACAATGAGCAGTTCTTC.

This clonotype was seen more than once but under ten times. The chain is built from TRBV20-1 and TRBJ2-3; D possibly corresponds to TRBD2 (7 bases). The CDR3 covers 15 residues. Germline-derived CDR1 and CDR2 are DFQATT and SNEGSKA (reference sequence). With 6 bases removed from V and 2 bases from J, the gap between germline ends came to 18 bases. This CDR3 reads CSAPLGGGSTDTQYF. The DNA for the CDR3 is TGCAGTGCCCCCCTCGGCGGGGGCTCCACAGATACGCAGTATTTT.

The chain joins TRBV11-1 to TRBJ2-2; TRBD1 agrees at 10 bases. Germline CDR1 reads SGHAT; CDR2 reads FQDESV (reference sequence). V trimming: 2 bases; J trimming: 7 bases; junction bases outside the gene matches: 7. The CDR3 length is 16 residues. The CDR3 loop is CASSLILDRGDGELFF. The CDR3 nucleotides read TGTGCCAGCAGCTTAATTTTGGACAGGGGGGACGGGGAGCTGTTTTTT.

V gene TRBV6-1 combines with J gene TRBJ2-7; possible D gene TRBD1, 6 bases. Germline-derived CDR1 and CDR2 are MNHNS and SASEGT. Trimming left V 3 bases short and J 0 bases short, with 9 bases between. The CDR3 runs 14 residues. As DNA, the CDR3 is TGTGCCAGCAGTGAGGGGGCGGCCTCCTACGAGCAGTACTTC. Translation gives CASSEGAASYEQYF.

This clonotype has more than one count but fewer than ten. A much larger clone differs from this one at a single base, so this may be a read error. The rearrangement uses TRBV30 and TRBJ1-5; D remains ambiguous. CDR3 size: 16 residues. CDR1 GTSNPN and CDR2 SVGIG come from the germline V gene (reference sequence). V was trimmed by 1 base and J by 0 bases, leaving 13 bases between them. The chain's CDR3 is CAWSEDRAYSNQPQHF. The CDR3 DNA follows: TGTGCCTGGAGTGAAGACCGGGCTTATAGCAATCAGCCCCAGCATTTT.

With respect to this clonotype: This could be a read error, since a much larger clone is one nucleotide away. The rearrangement links TRBV6-2 or TRBV6-3 to TRBJ2-5; D may correspond to TRBD1 or TRBD2 (5 bases each). Judging by the DNA end, TRBJ2-3 fits better; the J call may be wrong. The CDR3 spans 14 residues. Per germline, CDR1 MNHEY and CDR2 SVGEGT. The CDR3 DNA sequence: TGTGCCAGCAGTGAGGGGATCAGTCCCGGTACGCAGTATTTT. It translates to CASSEGISPGTQYF.

At least ten counts were recorded for this clonotype. The chain couples TRBV28 to TRBJ2-3, with TRBD1 matching 8 bases. The ends lost 8 bases at V and 5 bases at J; junction bases unmatched: 6. The CDR3 totals 13 residues. Germline assignment: CDR1 MDHEN and CDR2 SYDVKM. The CDR3 DNA is TGTGCCAGCGTAGCAGGGGGCAAAGATACGCAGTATTTT. Translating it yields CASVAGGKDTQYF.

This clonotype was detected many times. This chain connects TRBV6-1 to TRBJ1-5; D is unclear. Trimming shortened V by 4 bases and J by 2 bases, and 15 bases separated the two germline ends. The CDR3 runs 16 residues. The germline V gene encodes CDR1 MNHNS and CDR2 SASEGT. The CDR3 spells CASSGAGTIGNQPQHF. Written as DNA, the CDR3 is TGTGCCAGCAGTGGTGCGGGAACTATTGGCAATCAGCCCCAGCATTTT.

This clonotype was seen a few times. CDR3 residues: CASSDRGRGTGELFF. The DNA of the CDR3 is TGTGCCAGCAGCGACAGGGGGCGCGGTACCGGGGAGCTGTTTTTT. V and J are TRBV2 and TRBJ2-2; 10 positions agree with TRBD1. The CDR3 runs 15 residues. Germline CDR1 reads SNHLY; CDR2 reads FYNNEI. Losses at the gene ends were 6 bases for V and 5 bases for J; bases not matched to a gene: 6.

This sequence joins TRBV11-2 and TRBJ2-1; D is possibly TRBD1 (6 bases). Between the trimmed V and J ends, which lost 6 bases and 10 bases, there was a span of 13 bases. The germline gives CDR1 SGHAT, CDR2 FQNNGV. This CDR3 is built from 12 residues. The CDR3 sequence is CASSTEGEEQFF. The DNA of the CDR3 is TGTGCCAGCAGTACTGAGGGGGAAGAGCAGTTCTTC.

This clonotype was recorded at least ten times. V is TRBV27 and J is TRBJ1-1; D ambiguous. CDR3 length equals 13 residues. Germline values: CDR1 MNHEY, CDR2 SMNVEV (reference sequence). V was clipped by 3 bases and J by 3 bases, with 8 bases between them. CDR3 nucleotide sequence: TGTGCCAGCAGTTTTCGGGAAGACACTGAAGCTTTCTTT. Translated: CASSFREDTEAFF.

This clonotype has ten or more counts. The chain links TRBV6-2 or TRBV6-3 to TRBJ1-1; weak D call: TRBD1 (5 bases). The CDR3 has 12 residues. CDR1 is MNHEY, CDR2 SVGEGT, per germline. V was shortened by 6 bases and J by 5 bases, with 10 bases between the two germline ends. The CDR3 sequence: CASSRGWTEAFF. For the CDR3, the DNA is TGTGCCAGCAGCCGGGGCTGGACTGAAGCTTTCTTT.

The chain carries TRBV20-1 and TRBJ2-1; 12 nucleotides line up with TRBD2. The length of the CDR3 is 12 residues. With V trimmed by 4 bases and J by 15 bases, 7 bases remained unmatched. Germline V gives CDR1 DFQATT, CDR2 SNEGSKA (reference sequence). Written as DNA, the CDR3 is TGCAGTGCTAAACGGACTAGCGGGGTGGGGTTCTTC. Amino acid sequence: CSAKRTSGVGFF.

CDR3 amino acids: CASGERGRYTGELFF. As DNA, the CDR3 is TGTGCCAGCGGGGAACGGGGACGGTACACCGGGGAGCTGTTTTTT. The chain has TRBV28 and TRBJ2-2, with D perhaps TRBD1 or TRBD2 (5 bases each). The CDR3 loop spans 15 amino acids. V was pared by 8 bases and J by 3 bases, with 16 bases between. Germline V CDR1 and CDR2: MDHEN, SYDVKM. Full variable domain (missing parts from reference TRBV28 and TRBJ2-2): DVKVTQSSRYLVKRTGEKVFLECVQDMDHENMFWYRQDPGLGLRLIYFSYDVKMKEKGDIPEGYSVSREKKERFSLILESASTNQTSMYLCASGERGRYTGELFFGEGSRLTVL.

The CDR3 loop is CASSYSDRGDTGELFF. The CDR3 bases are TGTGCCAGCAGTTACTCGGACAGGGGTGACACCGGGGAGCTGTTTTTT. The rearrangement links TRBV6-6 to TRBJ2-2; 9 bases are a match to TRBD1. This CDR3 is 16 amino acids long. Looked up from germline, CDR1 is MNHNY and CDR2 is SVGAGI (reference sequence). Germline trimming cut 0 bases from V and 3 bases from J; bases unmatched to any gene: 2.

CDR3 region: CASSTGTQDRGHGYTF. CDR3 in DNA: TGCGCCAGCAGTACCGGGACACAGGATCGGGGCCATGGCTACACCTTC. The V and J genes are TRBV5-1 and TRBJ1-2; D may be TRBD1 (6 bases). Germline CDR1 reads SGHRS; CDR2 reads YFSETQ. V was pared by 5 bases and J by 6 bases, with 23 bases between. CDR3 length equals 16 residues.

Concerning this clonotype: A far larger clone is just one base off, so this is likely a read error. This chain connects TRBV20-1 to TRBJ2-1, with 12 bases matching TRBD1. The CDR3 loop spans 13 amino acids. Germline CDR1 is DFQATT and CDR2 is SNEGSKA (reference sequence). Here the CDR3 DNA reads TGCACTGTGCGCGGGACAGGGGGCCACGAGCAGTTCTTC. Amino acids: CTVRGTGGHEQFF.

This clonotype was detected ten times or more. The V gene is TRBV2, the J gene TRBJ2-5; either TRBD1 or TRBD2 may fit D (6 bases each). With 4 bases removed from V and 1 base from J, the gap between germline ends came to 13 bases. The CDR3 extends over 15 amino acids. From germline, CDR1 is SNHLY and CDR2 FYNNEI. The CDR3 DNA reads as TGTGCCAGCAGTGGAAGGGGGGACCGCCAAGAGACCCAGTACTTC. It yields the protein CASSGRGDRQETQYF.

This clonotype appeared many times. V and J are TRBV20-1 and TRBJ2-3; possible D gene TRBD1, 6 bases. Trimming left V 4 bases short and J 4 bases short, with 15 bases between. In germline, CDR1 is DFQATT, CDR2 SNEGSKA (reference sequence). This CDR3 is built from 14 residues. CDR3: CSAKPGQIPDTQYF. For the CDR3, the DNA is TGCAGTGCTAAACCGGGACAAATTCCAGATACGCAGTATTTT.